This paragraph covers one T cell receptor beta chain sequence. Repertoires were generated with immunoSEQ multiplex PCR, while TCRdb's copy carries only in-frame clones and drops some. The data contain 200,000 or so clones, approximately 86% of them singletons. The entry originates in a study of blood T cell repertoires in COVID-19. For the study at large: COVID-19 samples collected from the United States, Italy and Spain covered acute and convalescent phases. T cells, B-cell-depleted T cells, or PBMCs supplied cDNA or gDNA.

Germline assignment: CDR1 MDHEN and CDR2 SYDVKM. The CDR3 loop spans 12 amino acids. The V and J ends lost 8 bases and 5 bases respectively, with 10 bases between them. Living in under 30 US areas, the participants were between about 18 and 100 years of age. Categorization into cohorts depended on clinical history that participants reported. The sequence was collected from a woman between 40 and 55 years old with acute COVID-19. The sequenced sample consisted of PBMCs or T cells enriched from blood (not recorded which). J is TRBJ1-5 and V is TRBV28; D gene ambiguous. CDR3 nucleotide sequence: TGTGCCAGCTCTGTCCCCTATCAGCCCCAGCATTTT. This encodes CASSVPYQPQHF.